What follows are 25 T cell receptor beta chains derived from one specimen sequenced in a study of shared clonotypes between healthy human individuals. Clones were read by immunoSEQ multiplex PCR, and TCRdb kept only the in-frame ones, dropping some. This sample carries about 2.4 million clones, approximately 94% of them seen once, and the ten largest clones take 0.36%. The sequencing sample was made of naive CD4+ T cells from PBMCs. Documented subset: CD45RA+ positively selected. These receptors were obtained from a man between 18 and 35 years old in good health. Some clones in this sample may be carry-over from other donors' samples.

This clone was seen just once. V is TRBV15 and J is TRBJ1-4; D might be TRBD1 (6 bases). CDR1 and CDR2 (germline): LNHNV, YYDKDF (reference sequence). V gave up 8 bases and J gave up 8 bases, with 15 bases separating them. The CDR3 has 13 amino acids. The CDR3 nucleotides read TGTGCCACCGTTGGGGGCTTTGGGGAAAAACTGTTTTTT. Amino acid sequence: CATVGGFGEKLFF.

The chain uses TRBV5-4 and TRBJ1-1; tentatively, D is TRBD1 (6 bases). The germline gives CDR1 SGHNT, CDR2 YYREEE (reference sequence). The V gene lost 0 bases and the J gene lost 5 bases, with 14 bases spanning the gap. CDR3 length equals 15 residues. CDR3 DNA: TGTGCCAGCAGCTTGGTGGCAGGGGAAGGGACTGAAGCTTTCTTT. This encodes CASSLVAGEGTEAFF.

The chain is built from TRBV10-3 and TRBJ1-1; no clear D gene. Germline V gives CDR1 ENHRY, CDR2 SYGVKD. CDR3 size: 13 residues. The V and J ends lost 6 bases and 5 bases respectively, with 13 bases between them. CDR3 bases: TGTGCCATCAGACCCGACCGTGAGACTGAAGCTTTCTTT. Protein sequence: CAIRPDRETEAFF.

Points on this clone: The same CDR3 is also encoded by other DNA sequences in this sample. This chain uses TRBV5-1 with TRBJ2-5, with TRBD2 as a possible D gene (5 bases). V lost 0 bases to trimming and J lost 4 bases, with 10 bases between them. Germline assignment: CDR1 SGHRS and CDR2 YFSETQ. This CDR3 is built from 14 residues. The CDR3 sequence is CASSLEGVGETQYF. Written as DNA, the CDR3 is TGCGCCAGCAGCTTGGAGGGAGTCGGAGAGACCCAGTACTTC.

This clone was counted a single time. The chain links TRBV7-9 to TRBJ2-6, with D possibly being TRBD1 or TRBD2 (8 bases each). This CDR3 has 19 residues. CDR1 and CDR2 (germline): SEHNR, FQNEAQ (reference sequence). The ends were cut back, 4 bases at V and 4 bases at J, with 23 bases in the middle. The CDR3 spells CASSSGGWQGALGANVLTF. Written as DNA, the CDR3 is TGTGCCAGCAGCTCGGGAGGGTGGCAGGGGGCTCTGGGGGCCAACGTCCTGACTTTC.

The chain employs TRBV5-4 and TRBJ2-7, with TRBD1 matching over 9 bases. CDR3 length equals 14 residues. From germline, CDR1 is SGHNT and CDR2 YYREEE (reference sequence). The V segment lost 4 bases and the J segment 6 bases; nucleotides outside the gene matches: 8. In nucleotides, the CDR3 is TGTGCCAGCAGCCGACAGGGGGGAACGGGCGAGCAGTACTTC. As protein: CASSRQGGTGEQYF.

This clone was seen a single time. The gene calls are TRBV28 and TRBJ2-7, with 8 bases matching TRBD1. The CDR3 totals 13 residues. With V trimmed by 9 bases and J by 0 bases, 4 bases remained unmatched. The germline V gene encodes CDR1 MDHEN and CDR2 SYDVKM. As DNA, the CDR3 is TGTGCCAGTGGGGACAGGTTCTCCTACGAGCAGTACTTC. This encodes CASGDRFSYEQYF.

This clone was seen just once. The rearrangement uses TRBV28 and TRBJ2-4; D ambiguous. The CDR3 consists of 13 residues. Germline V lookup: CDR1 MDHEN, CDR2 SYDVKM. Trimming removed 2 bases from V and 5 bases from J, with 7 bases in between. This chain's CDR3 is CASSLPYQNIQYF. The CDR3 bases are TGTGCCAGCAGTTTACCGTACCAAAACATTCAGTACTTC.

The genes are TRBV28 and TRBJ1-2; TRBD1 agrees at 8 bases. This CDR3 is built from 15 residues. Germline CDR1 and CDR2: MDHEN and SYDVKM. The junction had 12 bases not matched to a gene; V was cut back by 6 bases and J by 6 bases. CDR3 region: CASSPLTGAINGYTF. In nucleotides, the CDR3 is TGTGCCAGCAGCCCCTTGACAGGGGCGATAAATGGCTACACCTTC.

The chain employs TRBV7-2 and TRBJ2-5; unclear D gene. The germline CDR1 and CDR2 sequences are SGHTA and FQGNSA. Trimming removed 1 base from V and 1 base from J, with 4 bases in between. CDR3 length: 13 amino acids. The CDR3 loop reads CASSLEIQETQYF. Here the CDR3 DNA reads TGTGCCAGCAGCTTAGAGATCCAAGAGACCCAGTACTTC.

CDR3 sequence (DNA): TGTGCCAGCAGCTTAGCGGGAGCGGGAGATACGCAGTATTTT. This gives the protein CASSLAGAGDTQYF. The chain carries TRBV7-9 and TRBJ2-3; weak D call: TRBD2 (6 bases). CDR1 SEHNR and CDR2 FQNEAQ come from the germline V gene (reference sequence). The V and J ends lost 0 bases and 5 bases respectively, with 9 bases between them. The CDR3 has 14 amino acids.

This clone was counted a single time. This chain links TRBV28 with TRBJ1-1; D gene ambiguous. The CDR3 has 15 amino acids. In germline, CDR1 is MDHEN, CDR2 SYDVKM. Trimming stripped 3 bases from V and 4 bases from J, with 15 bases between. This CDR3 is CASSFSIPGSTEAFF. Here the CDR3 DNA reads TGTGCCAGCAGTTTTTCGATCCCAGGCAGCACTGAAGCTTTCTTT.

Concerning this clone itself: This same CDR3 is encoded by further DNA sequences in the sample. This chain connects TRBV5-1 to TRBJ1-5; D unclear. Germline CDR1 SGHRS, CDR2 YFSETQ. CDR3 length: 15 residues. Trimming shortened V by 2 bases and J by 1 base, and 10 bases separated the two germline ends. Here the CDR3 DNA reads TGCGCCAGCAGCTTAGAGGGCTCAAGCAATCAGCCCCAGCATTTT. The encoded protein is CASSLEGSSNQPQHF.

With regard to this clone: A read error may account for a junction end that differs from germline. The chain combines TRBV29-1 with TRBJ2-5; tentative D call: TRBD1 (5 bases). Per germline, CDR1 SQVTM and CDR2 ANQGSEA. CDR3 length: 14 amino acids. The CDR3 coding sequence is TGCAGCGTGGAAGCCAGGGTACGGAAGGAGACCCAGTACTTC. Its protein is CSVEARVRKETQYF. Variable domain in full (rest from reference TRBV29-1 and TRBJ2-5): SAVISQKPSRDICQRGTSLTIQCQVDSQVTMMFWYRQQPGQSLTLIATANQGSEATYESGFVIDKFPISRPNLTFSTLTVSNMSPEDSSIYLCSVEARVRKETQYFGPGTRLLVL.

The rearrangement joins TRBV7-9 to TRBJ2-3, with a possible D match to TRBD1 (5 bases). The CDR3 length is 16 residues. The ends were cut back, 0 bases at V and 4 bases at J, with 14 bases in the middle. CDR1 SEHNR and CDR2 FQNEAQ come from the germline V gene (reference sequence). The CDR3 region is CASSLATSLGADTQYF. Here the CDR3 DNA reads TGTGCCAGCAGCTTAGCGACCTCTTTAGGGGCAGATACGCAGTATTTT.

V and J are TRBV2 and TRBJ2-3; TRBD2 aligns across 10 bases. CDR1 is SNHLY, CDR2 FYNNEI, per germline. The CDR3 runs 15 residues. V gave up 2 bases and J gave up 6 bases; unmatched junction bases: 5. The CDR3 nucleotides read TGTGCCAGCAGTGAATTGCTAGCGGGAGAGGATACGCAGTATTTT. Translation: CASSELLAGEDTQYF.

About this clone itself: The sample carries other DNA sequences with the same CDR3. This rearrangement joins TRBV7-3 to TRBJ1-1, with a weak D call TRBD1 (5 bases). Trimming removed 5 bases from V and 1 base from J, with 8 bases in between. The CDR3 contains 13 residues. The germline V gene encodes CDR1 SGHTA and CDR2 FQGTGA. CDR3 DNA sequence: TGTGCCAGCAGCCCAGGACAGAACACTGAAGCTTTCTTT. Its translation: CASSPGQNTEAFF.

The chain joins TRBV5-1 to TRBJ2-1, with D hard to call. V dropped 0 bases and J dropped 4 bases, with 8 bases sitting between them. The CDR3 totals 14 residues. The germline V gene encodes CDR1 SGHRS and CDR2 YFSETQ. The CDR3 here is CASSLESLYNEQFF. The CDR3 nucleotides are TGCGCCAGCAGCTTGGAATCGCTTTACAATGAGCAGTTCTTC. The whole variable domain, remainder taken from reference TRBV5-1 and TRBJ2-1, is KAGVTQTPRYLIKTRGQQVTLSCSPISGHRSVSWYQQTPGQGLQFLFEYFSETQRNKGNFPGRFSGRQFSNSRSEMNVSTLELGDSALYLCASSLESLYNEQFFGPGTRLTVL.

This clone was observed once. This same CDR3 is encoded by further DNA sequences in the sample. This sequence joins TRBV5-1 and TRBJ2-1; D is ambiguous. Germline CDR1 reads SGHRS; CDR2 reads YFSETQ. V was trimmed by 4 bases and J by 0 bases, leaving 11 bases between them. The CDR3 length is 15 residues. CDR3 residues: CASSPLTGSYNEQFF. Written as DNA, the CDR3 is TGCGCCAGCAGCCCCCTCACCGGCTCCTACAATGAGCAGTTCTTC.

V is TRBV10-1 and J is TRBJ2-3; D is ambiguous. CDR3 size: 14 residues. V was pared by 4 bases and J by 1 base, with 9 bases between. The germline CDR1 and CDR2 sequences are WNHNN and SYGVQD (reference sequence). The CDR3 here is CASSASRGTDTQYF. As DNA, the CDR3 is TGCGCCAGCAGTGCTTCCCGCGGCACAGATACGCAGTATTTT.

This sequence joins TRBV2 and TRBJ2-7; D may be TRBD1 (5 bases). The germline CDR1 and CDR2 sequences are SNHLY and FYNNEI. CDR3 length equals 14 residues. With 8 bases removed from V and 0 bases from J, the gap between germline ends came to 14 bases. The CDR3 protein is CASQTEFLSYEQYF. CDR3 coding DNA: TGTGCCAGCCAGACAGAATTCCTCTCCTACGAGCAGTACTTC.

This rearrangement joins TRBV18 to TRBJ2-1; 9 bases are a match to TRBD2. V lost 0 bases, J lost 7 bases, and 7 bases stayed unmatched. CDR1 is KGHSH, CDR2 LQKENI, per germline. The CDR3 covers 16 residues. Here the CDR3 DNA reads TGTGCCAGCTCACCACCAATAGCGGGGGACAGTAATGAGCAGTTCTTC. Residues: CASSPPIAGDSNEQFF. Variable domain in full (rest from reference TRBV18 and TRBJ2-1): NAGVMQNPRHLVRRRGQEARLRCSPMKGHSHVYWYRQLPEEGLKFMVYLQKENIIDESGMPKERFSAEFPKEGPSILRIQQVVRGDSAAYFCASSPPIAGDSNEQFFGPGTRLTVL.

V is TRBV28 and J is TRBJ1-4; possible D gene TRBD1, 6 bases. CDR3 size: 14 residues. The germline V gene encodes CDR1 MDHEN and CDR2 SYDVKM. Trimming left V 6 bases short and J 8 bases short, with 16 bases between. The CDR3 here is CASRPTGMGEKLFF. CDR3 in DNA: TGTGCCAGCAGACCTACAGGGATGGGGGAAAAACTGTTTTTT. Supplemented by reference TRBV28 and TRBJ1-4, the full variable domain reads DVKVTQSSRYLVKRTGEKVFLECVQDMDHENMFWYRQDPGLGLRLIYFSYDVKMKEKGDIPEGYSVSREKKERFSLILESASTNQTSMYLCASRPTGMGEKLFFGSGTQLSVL.

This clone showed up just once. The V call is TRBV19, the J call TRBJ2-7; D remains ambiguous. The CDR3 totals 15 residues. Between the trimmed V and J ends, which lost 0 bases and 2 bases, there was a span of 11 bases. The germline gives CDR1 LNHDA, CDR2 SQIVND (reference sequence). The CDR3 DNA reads TGTGCCAGTAGTATAGATATAACGGTCCCCTACGAGCAGTACTTC. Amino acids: CASSIDITVPYEQYF.

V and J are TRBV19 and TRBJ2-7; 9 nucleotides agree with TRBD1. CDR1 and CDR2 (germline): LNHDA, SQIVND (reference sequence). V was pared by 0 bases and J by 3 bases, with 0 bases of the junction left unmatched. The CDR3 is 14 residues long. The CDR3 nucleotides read TGTGCCAGTAGTATAGAGGACAGGGGCTACGAGCAGTACTTC. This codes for CASSIEDRGYEQYF. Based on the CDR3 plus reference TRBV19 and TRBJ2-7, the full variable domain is DGGITQSPKYLFRKEGQNVTLSCEQNLNHDAMYWYRQDPGQGLRLIYYSQIVNDFQKGDIAEGYSVSREKKESFPLTVTSAQKNPTAFYLCASSIEDRGYEQYFGPGTRLTVT.